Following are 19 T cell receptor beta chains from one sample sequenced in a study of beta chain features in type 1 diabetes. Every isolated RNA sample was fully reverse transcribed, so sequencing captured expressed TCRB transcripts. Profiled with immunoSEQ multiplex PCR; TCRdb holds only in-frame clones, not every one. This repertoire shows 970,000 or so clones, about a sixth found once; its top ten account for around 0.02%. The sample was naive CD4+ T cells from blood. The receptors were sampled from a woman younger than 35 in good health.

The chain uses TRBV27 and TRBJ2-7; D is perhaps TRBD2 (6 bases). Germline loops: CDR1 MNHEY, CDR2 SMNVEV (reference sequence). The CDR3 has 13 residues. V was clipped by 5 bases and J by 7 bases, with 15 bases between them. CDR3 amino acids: CASSAAGSREQYF. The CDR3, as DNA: TGTGCCAGCAGTGCGGCCGGGAGTCGTGAGCAGTACTTC.

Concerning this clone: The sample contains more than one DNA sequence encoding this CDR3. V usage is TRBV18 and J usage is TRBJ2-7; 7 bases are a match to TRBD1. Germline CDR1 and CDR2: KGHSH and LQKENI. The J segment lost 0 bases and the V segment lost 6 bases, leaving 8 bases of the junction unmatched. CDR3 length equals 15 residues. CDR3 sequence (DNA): TGTGCCAGCTCGCCCCCGGGACAGAGCTCCTACGAGCAGTACTTC. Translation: CASSPPGQSSYEQYF.

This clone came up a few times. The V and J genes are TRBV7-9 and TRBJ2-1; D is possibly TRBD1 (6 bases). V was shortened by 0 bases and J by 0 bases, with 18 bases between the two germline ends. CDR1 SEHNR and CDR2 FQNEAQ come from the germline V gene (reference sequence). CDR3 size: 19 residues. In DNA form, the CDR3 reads TGTGCCAGCAGCTTAGCCAGGGGTGGGCTGATAAGCTCCTACAATGAGCAGTTCTTC. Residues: CASSLARGGLISSYNEQFF.

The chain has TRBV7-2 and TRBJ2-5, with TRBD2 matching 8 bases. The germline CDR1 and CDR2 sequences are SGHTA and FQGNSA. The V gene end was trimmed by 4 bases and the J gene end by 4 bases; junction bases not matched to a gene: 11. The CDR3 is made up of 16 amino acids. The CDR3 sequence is CASSSQAGDSAETQYF. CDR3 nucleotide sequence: TGTGCCAGCAGCTCTCAAGCGGGAGATTCGGCAGAGACCCAGTACTTC.

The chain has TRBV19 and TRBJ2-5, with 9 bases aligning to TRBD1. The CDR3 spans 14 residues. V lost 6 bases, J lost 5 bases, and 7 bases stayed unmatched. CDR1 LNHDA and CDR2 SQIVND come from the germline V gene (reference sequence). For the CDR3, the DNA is TGTGCCAGTAGGTTGGACAGGGGTCAGGAGACCCAGTACTTC. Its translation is CASRLDRGQETQYF.

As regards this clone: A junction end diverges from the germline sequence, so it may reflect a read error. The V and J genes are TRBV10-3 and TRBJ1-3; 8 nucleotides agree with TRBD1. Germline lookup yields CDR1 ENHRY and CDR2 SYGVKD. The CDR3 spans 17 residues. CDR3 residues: CASSVTMTGDSGNTIYF. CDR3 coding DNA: TGTGCCAGCAGTGTTACAATGACAGGGGACTCTGGAAACACCATATATTTT.

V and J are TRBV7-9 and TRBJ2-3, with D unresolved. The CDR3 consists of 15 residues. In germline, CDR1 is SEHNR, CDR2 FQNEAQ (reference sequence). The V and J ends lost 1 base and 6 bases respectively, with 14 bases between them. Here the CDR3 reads CASSLGSPSADTQYF. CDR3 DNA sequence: TGTGCCAGCAGCTTAGGTAGCCCCTCGGCGGATACGCAGTATTTT.

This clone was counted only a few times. CDR3 DNA sequence: TGTGCCAGCAGTGACGATAGCAATCAGCCCCAGCATTTT. Its translation: CASSDDSNQPQHF. This chain connects TRBV25-1 to TRBJ1-5; D remains ambiguous. Between the trimmed V and J ends, which lost 3 bases and 0 bases, there was a span of 3 bases. The CDR3 runs to 13 residues. Germline CDR1 and CDR2: MGHDK and SYGVNS.

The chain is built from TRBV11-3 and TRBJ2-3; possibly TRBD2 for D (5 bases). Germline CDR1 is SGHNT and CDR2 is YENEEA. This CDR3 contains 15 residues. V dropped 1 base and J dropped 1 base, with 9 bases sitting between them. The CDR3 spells CASSLGGSRTDTQYF. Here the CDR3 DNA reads TGTGCCAGCAGCTTAGGTGGGAGCCGCACAGATACGCAGTATTTT.

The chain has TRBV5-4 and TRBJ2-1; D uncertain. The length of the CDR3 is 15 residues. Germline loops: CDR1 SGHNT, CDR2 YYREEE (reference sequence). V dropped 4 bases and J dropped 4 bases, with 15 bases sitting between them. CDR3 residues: CASSHRLGDYNEQFF. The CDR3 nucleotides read TGTGCCAGCAGCCACCGTTTAGGCGATTACAATGAGCAGTTCTTC.

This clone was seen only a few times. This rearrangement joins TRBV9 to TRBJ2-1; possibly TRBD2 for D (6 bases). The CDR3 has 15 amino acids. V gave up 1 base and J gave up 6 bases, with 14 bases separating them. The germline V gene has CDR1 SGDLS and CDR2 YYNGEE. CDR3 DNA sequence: TGTGCCAGCAGCGTATCCGGGGGATTGGGCAATGAGCAGTTCTTC. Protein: CASSVSGGLGNEQFF.

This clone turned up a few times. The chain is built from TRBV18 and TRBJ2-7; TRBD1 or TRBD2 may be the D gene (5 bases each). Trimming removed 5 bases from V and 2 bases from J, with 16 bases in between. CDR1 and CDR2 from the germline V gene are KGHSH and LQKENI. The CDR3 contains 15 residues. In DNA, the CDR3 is TGTGCCAGCTCAGACTACCGGGACGGACCCTACGAGCAGTACTTC. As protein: CASSDYRDGPYEQYF.

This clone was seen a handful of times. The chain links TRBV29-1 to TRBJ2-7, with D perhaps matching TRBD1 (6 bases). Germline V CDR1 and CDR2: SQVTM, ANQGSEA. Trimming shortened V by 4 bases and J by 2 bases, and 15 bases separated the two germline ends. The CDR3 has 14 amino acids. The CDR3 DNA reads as TGCAGCGTTGTGGGGCAATGGGGGCCCTACGAGCAGTACTTC. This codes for CSVVGQWGPYEQYF.

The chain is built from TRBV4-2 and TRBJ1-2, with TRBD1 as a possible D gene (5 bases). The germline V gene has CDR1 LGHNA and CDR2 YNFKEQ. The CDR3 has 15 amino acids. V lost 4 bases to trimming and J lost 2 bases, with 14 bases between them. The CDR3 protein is CASSPLGDKNYGYTF. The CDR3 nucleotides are TGTGCCAGCAGCCCCCTGGGGGATAAGAACTATGGCTACACCTTC.

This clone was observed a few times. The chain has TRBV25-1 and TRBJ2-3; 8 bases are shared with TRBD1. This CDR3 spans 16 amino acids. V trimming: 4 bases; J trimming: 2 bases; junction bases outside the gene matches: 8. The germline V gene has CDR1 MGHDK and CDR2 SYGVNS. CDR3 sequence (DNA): TGTGCCAGCAGTGCCCCCCGGACAGGGATCACAGATACGCAGTATTTT. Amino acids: CASSAPRTGITDTQYF.

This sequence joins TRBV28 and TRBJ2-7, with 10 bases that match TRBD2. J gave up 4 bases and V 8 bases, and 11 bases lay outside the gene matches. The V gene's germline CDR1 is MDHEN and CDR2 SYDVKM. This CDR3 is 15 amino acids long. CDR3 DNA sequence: TGTGCCAGCGAGGTCTCGACTAGCGGGCGATACGAGCAGTACTTC. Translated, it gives CASEVSTSGRYEQYF.

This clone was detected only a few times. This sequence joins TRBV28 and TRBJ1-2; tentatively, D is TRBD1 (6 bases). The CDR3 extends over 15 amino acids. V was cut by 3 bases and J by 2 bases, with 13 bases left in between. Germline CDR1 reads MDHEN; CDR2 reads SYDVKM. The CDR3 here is CASSFRGGPNYGYTF. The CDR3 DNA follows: TGTGCCAGCAGTTTTCGCGGGGGGCCGAACTATGGCTACACCTTC.

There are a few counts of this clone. This CDR3 reads CSVRGRLTDTQYF. DNA of the CDR3: TGCAGCGTCCGCGGGAGGTTAACAGATACGCAGTATTTT. This chain uses TRBV29-1 with TRBJ2-3, with TRBD2 matching over 8 bases. The V and J ends lost 6 bases and 3 bases, in that order; junction bases with no gene match: 5. The CDR3 contains 13 residues. Germline V gene lookup returns CDR1 SQVTM and CDR2 ANQGSEA.

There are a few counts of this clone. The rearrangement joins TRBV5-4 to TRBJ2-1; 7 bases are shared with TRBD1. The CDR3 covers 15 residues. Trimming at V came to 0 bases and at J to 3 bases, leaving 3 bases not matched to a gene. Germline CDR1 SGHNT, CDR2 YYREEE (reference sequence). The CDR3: CASSLAGGVYNEQFF. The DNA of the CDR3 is TGTGCCAGCAGCTTGGCAGGGGGAGTCTACAATGAGCAGTTCTTC.